The sequence of this T cell receptor (beta chain) was determined in a study of T cell changes during pregnancy in multiple sclerosis. Germline V CDR1 and CDR2: SGHTA, FQGNSA. After removal of 8 bases from V and 5 bases from J, the junction contained 9 bases not matched to a gene. The CDR3 has 15 residues. This table comes from immunoSEQ multiplex PCR, and its TCRdb copy is limited to in-frame clones, with some not included. In the table there are over 85,000 clones, 80% to 95% of which are singletons. The rearrangement joins TRBV7-2 to TRBJ2-2; 9 nucleotides line up with TRBD2. Source: peripheral blood, taken in the first trimester of pregnancy. This sequence was found in a female donor in good health, enrolled as a control in a pregnancy study. The CDR3 loop reads CASGWRGGKTGELFF. The CDR3 DNA reads as TGTGCCAGCGGCTGGCGGGGGGGTAAAACCGGGGAGCTGTTTTTT.